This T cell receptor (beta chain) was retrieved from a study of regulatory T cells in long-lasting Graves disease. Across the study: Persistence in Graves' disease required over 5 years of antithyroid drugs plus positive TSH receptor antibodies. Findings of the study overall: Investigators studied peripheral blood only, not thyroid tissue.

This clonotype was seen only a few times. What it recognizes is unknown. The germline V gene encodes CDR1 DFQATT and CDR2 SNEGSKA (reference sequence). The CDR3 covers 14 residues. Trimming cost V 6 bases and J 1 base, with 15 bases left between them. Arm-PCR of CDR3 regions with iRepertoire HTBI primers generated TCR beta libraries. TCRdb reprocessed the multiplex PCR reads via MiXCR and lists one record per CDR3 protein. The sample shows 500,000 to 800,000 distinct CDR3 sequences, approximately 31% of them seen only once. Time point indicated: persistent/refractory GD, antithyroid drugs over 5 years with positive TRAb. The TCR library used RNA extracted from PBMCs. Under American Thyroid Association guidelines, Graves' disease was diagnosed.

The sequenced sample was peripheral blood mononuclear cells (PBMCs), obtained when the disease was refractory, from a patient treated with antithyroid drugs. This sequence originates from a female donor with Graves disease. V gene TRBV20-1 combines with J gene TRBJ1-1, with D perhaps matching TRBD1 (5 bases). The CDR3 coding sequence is TGCAGTGCGAGAAGAGGGGTTGGGAACACTGAAGCTTTCTTT. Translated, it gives CSARRGVGNTEAFF.